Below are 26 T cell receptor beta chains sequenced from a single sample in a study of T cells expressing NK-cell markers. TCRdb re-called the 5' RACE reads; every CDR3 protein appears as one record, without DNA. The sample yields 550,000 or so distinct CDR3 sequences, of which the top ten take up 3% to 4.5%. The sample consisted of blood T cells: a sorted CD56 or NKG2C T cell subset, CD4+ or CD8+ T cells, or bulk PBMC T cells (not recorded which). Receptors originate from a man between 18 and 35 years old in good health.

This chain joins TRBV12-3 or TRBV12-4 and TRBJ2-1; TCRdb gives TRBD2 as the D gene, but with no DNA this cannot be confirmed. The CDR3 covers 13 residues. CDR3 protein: CASLIAGGGEQFF.

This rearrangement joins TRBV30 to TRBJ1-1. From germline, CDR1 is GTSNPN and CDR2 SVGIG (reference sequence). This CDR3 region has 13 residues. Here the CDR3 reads CAWSEQMNTEAFF.

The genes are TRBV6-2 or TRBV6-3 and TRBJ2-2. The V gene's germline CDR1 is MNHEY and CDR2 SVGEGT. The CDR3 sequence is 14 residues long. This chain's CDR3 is CASSLLLSSGELFF.

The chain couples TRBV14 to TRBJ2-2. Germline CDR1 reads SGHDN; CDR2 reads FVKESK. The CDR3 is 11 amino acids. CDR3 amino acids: CASRVAGELFF. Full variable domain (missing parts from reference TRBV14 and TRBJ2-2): EAGVTQFPSHSVIEKGQTVTLRCDPISGHDNLYWYRRVMGKEIKFLLHFVKESKQDESGMPNNRFLAERTGGTYSTLKVQPAELEDSGVYFCASRVAGELFFGEGSRLTVL.

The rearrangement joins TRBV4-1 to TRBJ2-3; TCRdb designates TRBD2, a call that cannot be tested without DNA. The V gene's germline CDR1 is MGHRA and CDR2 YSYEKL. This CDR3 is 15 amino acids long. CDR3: CASSQESPKADTQYF.

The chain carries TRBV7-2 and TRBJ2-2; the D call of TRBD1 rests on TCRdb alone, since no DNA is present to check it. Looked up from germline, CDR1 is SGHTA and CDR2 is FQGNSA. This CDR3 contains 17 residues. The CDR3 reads CASSLRSDRVQTGELFF.

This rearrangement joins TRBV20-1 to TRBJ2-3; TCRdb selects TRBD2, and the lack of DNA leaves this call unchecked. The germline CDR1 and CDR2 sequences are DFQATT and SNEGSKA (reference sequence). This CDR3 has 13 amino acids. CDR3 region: CSPLAGEEDTQYF.

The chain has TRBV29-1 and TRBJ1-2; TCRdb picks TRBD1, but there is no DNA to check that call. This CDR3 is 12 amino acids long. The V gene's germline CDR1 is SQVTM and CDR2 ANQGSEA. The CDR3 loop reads CSMTGSDYGYTF.

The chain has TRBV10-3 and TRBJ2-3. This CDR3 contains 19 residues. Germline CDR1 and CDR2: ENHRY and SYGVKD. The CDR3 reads CAISDPTTRSQAYTDTQYF.

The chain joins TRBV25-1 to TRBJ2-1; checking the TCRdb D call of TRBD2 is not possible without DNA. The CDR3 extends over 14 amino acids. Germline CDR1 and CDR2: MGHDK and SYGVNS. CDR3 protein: CASNPTSGGHEQFF.

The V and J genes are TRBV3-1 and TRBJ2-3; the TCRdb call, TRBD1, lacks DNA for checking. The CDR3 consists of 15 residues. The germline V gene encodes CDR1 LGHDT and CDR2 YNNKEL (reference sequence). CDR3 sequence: CASSRTPSSTDTQYF.

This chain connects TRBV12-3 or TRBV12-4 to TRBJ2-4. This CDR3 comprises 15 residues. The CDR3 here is CASSLVPQAENIQYF.

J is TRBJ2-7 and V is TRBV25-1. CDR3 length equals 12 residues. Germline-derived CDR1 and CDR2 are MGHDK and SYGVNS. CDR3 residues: CASLGLLGEQYF.

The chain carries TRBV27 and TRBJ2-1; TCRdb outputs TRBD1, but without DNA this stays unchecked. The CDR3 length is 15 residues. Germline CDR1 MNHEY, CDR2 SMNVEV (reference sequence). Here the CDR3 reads CASSWGFLGYNEQFF.

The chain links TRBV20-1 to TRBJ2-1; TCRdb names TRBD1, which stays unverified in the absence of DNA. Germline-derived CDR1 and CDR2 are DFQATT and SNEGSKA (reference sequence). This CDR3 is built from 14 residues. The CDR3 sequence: CSATPGTGRNEQFF.

The CDR3: CASSGGSRGFFSPLHF. V is TRBV12-3 or TRBV12-4 and J is TRBJ1-6. The CDR3 length is 16 residues.

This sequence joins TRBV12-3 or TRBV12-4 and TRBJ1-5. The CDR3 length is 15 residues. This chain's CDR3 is CASSLADGGNQPQHF.

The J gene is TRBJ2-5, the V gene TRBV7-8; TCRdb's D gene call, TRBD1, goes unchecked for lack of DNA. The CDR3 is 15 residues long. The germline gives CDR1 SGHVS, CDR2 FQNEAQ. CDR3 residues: CASDPPGVLQETQYF.

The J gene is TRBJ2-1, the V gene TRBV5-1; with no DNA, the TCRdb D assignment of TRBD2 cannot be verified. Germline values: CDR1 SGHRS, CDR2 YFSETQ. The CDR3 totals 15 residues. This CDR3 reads CASSRDSSSYNEQFF.

The CDR3 here is CASSLGPLGSTDTQYF. J is TRBJ2-3 and V is TRBV7-2; the TCRdb D gene call, TRBD1, has no DNA to confirm it. The CDR3 contains 16 residues. Germline loops: CDR1 SGHTA, CDR2 FQGNSA.

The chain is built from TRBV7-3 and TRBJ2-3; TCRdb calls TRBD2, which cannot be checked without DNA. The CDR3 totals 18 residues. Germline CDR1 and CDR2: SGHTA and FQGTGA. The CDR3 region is CASSLRGGLAASTDTQYF.

CDR3 sequence reads: CASRPTGLAGLAYEQYF. The chain couples TRBV7-2 to TRBJ2-7; as DNA is missing, the TRBD2 call by TCRdb cannot be tested. The CDR3 loop spans 17 amino acids. CDR1 and CDR2 (germline): SGHTA, FQGNSA.

This chain's CDR3 is CASSIAWTGGWETQYF. The rearrangement uses TRBV12-3 or TRBV12-4 and TRBJ2-5; TCRdb picks TRBD1, but there is no DNA to check that call. The CDR3 extends over 16 amino acids.

This CDR3 is CASSSDHNEQFF. The chain joins TRBV9 to TRBJ2-1. The CDR3 loop spans 12 amino acids. The germline gives CDR1 SGDLS, CDR2 YYNGEE.

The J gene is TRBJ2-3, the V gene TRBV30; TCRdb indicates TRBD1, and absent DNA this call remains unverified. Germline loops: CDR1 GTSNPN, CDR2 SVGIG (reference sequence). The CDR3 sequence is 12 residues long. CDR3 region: CAWSASGSTQYF.

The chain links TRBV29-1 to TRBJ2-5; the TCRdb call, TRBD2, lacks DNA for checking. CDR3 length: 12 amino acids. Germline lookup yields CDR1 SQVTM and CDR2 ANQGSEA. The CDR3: CSVAGLWETQYF.